This is a list of T cell receptor beta chains from one sample in a study of regulatory T cells in long-lasting Graves disease. Using its own MiXCR run on the multiplex PCR reads, TCRdb lists one record per CDR3 protein. The sample yields 700,000 or so distinct CDR3 sequences, roughly 30% seen once. The starting material was peripheral blood mononuclear cells (PBMCs), obtained when the disease was refractory, from a patient treated with antithyroid drugs. The receptors stem from a female donor with Graves disease. Each CDR3 is given with its conserved first and last residue. Each record gives: clone size, D gene, J gene, CDR3 length, V gene, CDR3 protein, CDR3 DNA. D genes are given only for firm matches. For some rows the clone size is stated as once, few or many, or as a class when expanded; others skip it.

few - TRBJ2-5 17 TRBV12-3/TRBV12-4 CASSPGTRGQGEETQYF TGTGCCAGCTCTCCCGGGACTAGGGGGCAAGGGGAAGAGACCCAGTACTTC
- - TRBJ2-5 11 TRBV29-1 CSVRPQETQYF TGCAGCGTTCGCCCCCAAGAGACCCAGTACTTC
- TRBD1 TRBJ1-1 14 TRBV19 CASTPTGGSAEAFF TGTGCCAGTACTCCGACAGGGGGGAGCGCTGAAGCTTTCTTT
- TRBD2 TRBJ2-1 13 TRBV12-3/TRBV12-4 CASRNSGRAWQFF TGTGCCAGCCGCAATAGCGGGAGGGCGTGGCAGTTCTTC
- - TRBJ1-5 13 TRBV30 CAWNRDIDQPQHF TGTGCCTGGAATCGGGACATCGATCAGCCCCAGCATTTT
few - TRBJ2-4 15 TRBV5-1 CASSESGTAGDIQYF TGCGCCAGCAGCGAGTCCGGGACAGCGGGGGACATTCAGTACTTC
few - TRBJ1-1 15 TRBV7-9 CASRLTGTLNTEAFF TGTGCCAGCAGGCTTACCGGGACACTAAACACTGAAGCTTTCTTT
few - TRBJ1-5 15 TRBV19 CASSTTWKKDQPQHF TGTGCCAGTAGTACCACCTGGAAAAAAGATCAGCCCCAGCATTTT
few - TRBJ1-1 13 TRBV5-1 CASNGREGTEAFF TGCGCCAGCAATGGCAGGGAGGGCACTGAAGCTTTCTTT
- - TRBJ1-2 11 TRBV14 CAAREDAGYTF TGTGCCGCCAGAGAGGACGCTGGCTACACCTTC
many TRBD1 TRBJ1-2 14 TRBV2 CASSGQGASYGYTF TGTGCCAGCAGTGGACAGGGGGCCTCCTATGGCTACACCTTC
- TRBD1 TRBJ2-7 14 TRBV30 CAWDSGQGPYEQYF TGTGCCTGGGACTCGGGACAGGGGCCGTACGAGCAGTACTTC
few - TRBJ1-1 17 TRBV6-1 CASTQRRGGGLNTEAFF TGTGCCAGCACCCAACGTAGGGGGGGCGGATTGAACACTGAAGCTTTCTTT
- - TRBJ1-5 16 TRBV5-5 CASSFGEGRGNQPQHF TGTGCCAGCAGCTTCGGTGAAGGCAGGGGCAATCAGCCCCAGCATTTT
few TRBD2 TRBJ2-7 13 TRBV6-2/TRBV6-3 CASSQTSGNEQYF TGTGCCAGCAGCCAGACTAGCGGGAACGAGCAGTACTTC
few - TRBJ2-5 13 TRBV6-1 CATRRAGEETQYF TGTGCCACCCGGAGGGCAGGAGAGGAGACCCAGTACTTC
- - TRBJ1-4 14 TRBV20-1 CSAREDRVGEKLFF TGCAGTGCTAGAGAGGACAGAGTCGGTGAAAAACTGTTTTTT
many TRBD1 TRBJ1-2 14 TRBV2 CASTSRGLDYGYTF TGTGCCAGCACTAGCAGGGGGTTGGACTATGGCTACACCTTC
- - TRBJ1-3 15 TRBV7-2 CASSLLGVPGNTIYF TGTGCCAGCAGCCTACTTGGGGTGCCTGGAAACACCATATATTTT
- - TRBJ2-5 14 TRBV7-3 CASSPFRGAETQYF TGTGCCAGCAGCCCCTTTCGTGGGGCAGAGACCCAGTACTTC
- TRBD1 TRBJ1-2 14 TRBV19 CASSGRTGNYGYTF TGTGCCAGTAGTGGGAGGACAGGAAACTATGGCTACACCTTC
- - TRBJ1-1 14 TRBV5-1 CASSLGPRFPEAFF TGCGCCAGCAGCTTGGGGCCGCGTTTTCCTGAAGCTTTCTTT
- TRBD2 TRBJ2-5 19 TRBV4-2 CASSQAQAGTSGRGETQYF TGTGCCAGCAGCCAAGCTCAGGCCGGGACTAGCGGCCGGGGGGAGACCCAGTACTTC
- TRBD2 TRBJ2-5 17 TRBV27 CASSRGTTIGVRETQYF TGTGCCAGCAGTCGCGGGACTACCATTGGGGTTCGAGAGACCCAGTACTTC
few - TRBJ1-1 14 TRBV20-1 CSARVGPRNTEAFF TGCAGTGCTAGAGTCGGACCGCGGAACACTGAAGCTTTCTTT
- TRBD1 TRBJ2-5 13 TRBV12-3/TRBV12-4 CASSSGQRETQYF TGTGCCAGCAGTTCGGGACAGCGTGAGACCCAGTACTTC
- TRBD2 TRBJ2-7 14 TRBV6-1 CASSDGGRSNEQYF TGTGCCAGCAGTGACGGCGGGAGGAGCAACGAGCAGTACTTC
many - TRBJ1-3 16 TRBV5-1 CASSLPLGGPGNTIYF TGCGCCAGCAGCTTGCCTCTCGGGGGACCTGGAAACACCATATATTTT
many TRBD2 TRBJ2-1 14 TRBV12-3/TRBV12-4 CASSLAGVHNEQFF TGTGCCAGCAGTTTGGCGGGAGTTCACAATGAGCAGTTCTTC
- - TRBJ2-7 13 TRBV19 CASKRSGSYEQYF TGTGCCAGTAAACGATCAGGTTCCTACGAGCAGTACTTC
- - TRBJ1-1 14 TRBV30 CAWIPRGENTEAFF TGTGCCTGGATCCCCCGGGGGGAGAACACTGAAGCTTTCTTT
- TRBD1 TRBJ1-2 15 TRBV20-1 CSAPDDRGLFYGYTF TGCAGTGCTCCGGATGACAGGGGGCTATTCTACGGCTACACCTTC